This passage covers 27 T cell receptor beta chains from one sample sequenced in a study of early stage breast cancer tumors. Profiling relied on immunoSEQ multiplex PCR, and the TCRdb table lists in-frame clones only, not all of them. In the table there are nearly 70,000 clones, 75% to 90% of which are singletons. Sequencing was carried out using blood. The receptors were gathered from a person aged 35-50 years with breast cancer.

J is TRBJ1-2 and V is TRBV2, with 7 bases lining up with TRBD1. In germline, CDR1 is SNHLY, CDR2 FYNNEI. V dropped 4 bases and J dropped 5; count of bases not matched to a gene: 7. CDR3 length: 14 amino acids. The CDR3 loop reads CASSVGTAGYGYTF. CDR3 nucleotides: TGTGCCAGCAGTGTCGGGACAGCGGGGTATGGCTACACCTTC.

This clone was recorded a few times. V gene TRBV5-1 combines with J gene TRBJ1-2; 9 nucleotides line up with TRBD1. The V and J ends lost 0 bases and 2 bases, in that order; junction bases with no gene match: 5. Germline lookup yields CDR1 SGHRS and CDR2 YFSETQ. The CDR3 runs 16 residues. DNA of the CDR3: TGCGCCAGCAGCTTGGGTCGGGACAGGGTGAACTATGGCTACACCTTC. As protein: CASSLGRDRVNYGYTF.

This chain links TRBV5-6 with TRBJ2-5, with TRBD1 matching over 11 bases. V trimming: 2 bases; J trimming: 4 bases; junction bases outside the gene matches: 7. The CDR3 spans 16 residues. In germline, CDR1 is SGHDT, CDR2 YYEEEE. The CDR3 coding sequence is TGTGCCAGCAGCTTCCCCTCGGGACAGGGGGGAGAGACCCAGTACTTC. Its translation is CASSFPSGQGGETQYF.

The rearrangement uses TRBV7-3 and TRBJ1-2; TRBD1 aligns across 9 bases. The CDR3 loop spans 15 amino acids. The ends lost 0 bases at V and 7 bases at J; junction bases unmatched: 6. Germline CDR1 SGHTA, CDR2 FQGTGA. In nucleotides, the CDR3 is TGTGCCAGCAGCTTAACAGGACAGGGGCATGGTGGCTACACCTTC. It translates to CASSLTGQGHGGYTF.

This chain connects TRBV10-3 to TRBJ1-2; 7 bases match TRBD1. This CDR3 comprises 17 residues. Germline values: CDR1 ENHRY, CDR2 SYGVKD. J gave up 4 bases and V 6 bases, and 17 bases lay outside the gene matches. The CDR3 loop is CAIREGQTGSNLYGYTF. Here the CDR3 DNA reads TGTGCCATCAGGGAGGGTCAGACAGGGTCCAACCTCTATGGCTACACCTTC.

The CDR3 bases are TGTGCCAGCAGCATACGGGACAACTACAATGAGCAGTTCTTC. Amino acids: CASSIRDNYNEQFF. The V and J genes are TRBV5-8 and TRBJ2-1, with D possibly matching TRBD1 (6 bases). The CDR3 runs to 14 residues. Germline CDR1 is SGHTS and CDR2 is YDEGEE. The V gene lost 4 bases and the J gene lost 3 bases, with 11 bases spanning the gap.

This chain links TRBV21-1 with TRBJ2-1; the table assigns TRBD2, which was not confirmed against the DNA. TRBV21-1 is annotated as a pseudogene. This CDR3 spans 15 amino acids. DNA for the CDR3: TGTGCCAGCAGCAAAGTCGAGACTAGCGGACTAGAGCAGTTCTTC. Amino acid sequence: CASSKVETSGLEQFF.

V gene TRBV25-1 combines with J gene TRBJ2-5, with D possibly being TRBD1 (5 bases). Germline values: CDR1 MGHDK, CDR2 SYGVNS. V lost 2 bases to trimming and J lost 5 bases, with 9 bases between them. This CDR3 spans 13 amino acids. The CDR3 loop is CASSETNRETQYF. The DNA for the CDR3 is TGTGCCAGCAGTGAAACGAACAGGGAGACCCAGTACTTC.

This chain uses TRBV7-9 with TRBJ2-7; TRBD2 is a possible D gene (6 bases). The CDR3 totals 14 residues. Deletions cut 5 bases from V and 7 bases from J, with 18 bases between. From germline, CDR1 is SEHNR and CDR2 FQNEAQ (reference sequence). The CDR3 DNA reads TGTGCCAGCAGCCGGCGGGACTCGAAAGGAGAGCAGTACTTC. Protein sequence: CASSRRDSKGEQYF. The variable domain in full, with the rest retrieved from reference TRBV7-9 and TRBJ2-7, is DTGVSQNPRHKITKRGQNVTFRCDPISEHNRLYWYRQTLGQGPEFLTYFQNEAQLEKSRLLSDRFSAERPKGSFSTLEIQRTEQGDSAMYLCASSRRDSKGEQYFGPGTRLTVT.

The rearrangement uses TRBV18 and TRBJ1-2; no firm D call. CDR1 is KGHSH and CDR2 is LQKENI in the germline V gene. The CDR3 spans 14 residues. Trimming pared 2 bases from V and 2 bases from J, leaving 9 bases between. This chain's CDR3 is CASSPSDANYGYTF. In nucleotides, the CDR3 is TGTGCCAGCTCACCATCGGATGCAAACTATGGCTACACCTTC. Looking up the rest from reference TRBV18 and TRBJ1-2 gives the full variable domain: NAGVMQNPRHLVRRRGQEARLRCSPMKGHSHVYWYRQLPEEGLKFMVYLQKENIIDESGMPKERFSAEFPKEGPSILRIQQVVRGDSAAYFCASSPSDANYGYTFGSGTRLTVV.

CDR3 sequence: CATSSLMTSGRAREQFF. The CDR3 region has the DNA TGTGCCACCAGCAGTCTGATGACTAGCGGGAGGGCCCGCGAGCAGTTCTTC. J is TRBJ2-1 and V is TRBV15, with 14 bases matching TRBD2. The germline CDR1 and CDR2 sequences are LNHNV and YYDKDF (reference sequence). V trimming: 3 bases; J trimming: 10 bases; junction bases outside the gene matches: 11. This CDR3 is 17 amino acids long.

A single count supports this clone. The chain combines TRBV13 with TRBJ1-4; D perhaps matches TRBD1 (6 bases). Germline CDR1 is PRHDT and CDR2 is FYEKMQ (reference sequence). Trimming shortened V by 0 bases and J by 8 bases, and 10 bases separated the two germline ends. CDR3 length: 14 amino acids. In DNA form, the CDR3 reads TGTGCCAGCAGCTTAGGGGGGGCTGGCGAAAAACTGTTTTTT. Encoded protein: CASSLGGAGEKLFF.

This clone was observed a handful of times. The V and J genes are TRBV9 and TRBJ2-5, with D tentatively TRBD2 (6 bases). CDR3 length: 16 residues. Germline loops: CDR1 SGDLS, CDR2 YYNGEE. Between the trimmed V and J ends, which lost 0 bases and 5 bases, there was a span of 17 bases. CDR3: CASSVGSVGGGETQYF. The CDR3 DNA reads as TGTGCCAGCAGCGTAGGGTCTGTGGGAGGAGGGGAGACCCAGTACTTC.

The rearrangement links TRBV7-6 to TRBJ2-1; TRBD2 agrees at 9 bases. The CDR3 spans 16 residues. The ends lost 5 bases at V and 6 bases at J; junction bases unmatched: 11. Germline V CDR1 and CDR2: SGHVS, FNYEAQ. CDR3 nucleotides: TGTGCCAGCAGCCGACTAGCGGTCCTCACGGGCAATGAGCAGTTCTTC. Translating gives CASSRLAVLTGNEQFF. The whole variable domain, filled in from reference TRBV7-6 and TRBJ2-1, reads GAGVSQSPRYKVTKRGQDVALRCDPISGHVSLYWYRQALGQGPEFLTYFNYEAQQDKSGLPNDRFSAERPEGSISTLTIQRTEQRDSAMYRCASSRLAVLTGNEQFFGPGTRLTVL.

The genes are TRBV9 and TRBJ2-7; possible D gene TRBD1, 6 bases. The CDR3 sequence is 13 residues long. The germline V gene encodes CDR1 SGDLS and CDR2 YYNGEE. Trimming took off 3 bases at V and 3 bases at J, with 10 bases between the two ends. CDR3 protein: CASSGDNHYEQYF. In DNA form, the CDR3 reads TGTGCCAGCAGCGGGGACAACCACTACGAGCAGTACTTC.

The chain has TRBV18 and TRBJ1-2, with 8 bases fitting TRBD1. The germline V gene encodes CDR1 KGHSH and CDR2 LQKENI. With 6 bases clipped from V and 5 bases from J, the junction kept 8 bases outside the gene matches. The CDR3 consists of 14 residues. The CDR3 DNA follows: TGTGCCAGCTCCCTTTCCGGACAGGGTTATGGCTACACCTTC. This encodes CASSLSGQGYGYTF. Looking up the rest from reference TRBV18 and TRBJ1-2 gives the full variable domain: NAGVMQNPRHLVRRRGQEARLRCSPMKGHSHVYWYRQLPEEGLKFMVYLQKENIIDESGMPKERFSAEFPKEGPSILRIQQVVRGDSAAYFCASSLSGQGYGYTFGSGTRLTVV.

The chain links TRBV7-8 to TRBJ2-2; 11 nucleotides align to TRBD2. V gave up 1 base and J gave up 4 bases; unmatched junction bases: 8. Germline V lookup: CDR1 SGHVS, CDR2 FQNEAQ. CDR3 size: 18 residues. The chain's CDR3 is CASSLELTSGELTGELFF. The CDR3 nucleotides are TGTGCCAGCAGCTTAGAGCTGACTAGCGGGGAACTCACCGGGGAGCTGTTTTTT.

This clone was counted between two and nine times. The rearrangement uses TRBV28 and TRBJ1-2; TRBD1 might be the D (5 bases). V lost 3 bases to trimming and J lost 2 bases, with 7 bases between them. Looked up from germline, CDR1 is MDHEN and CDR2 is SYDVKM. The CDR3 loop spans 13 amino acids. CDR3 residues: CASSFGGNYGYTF. Written as DNA, the CDR3 is TGTGCCAGCAGTTTTGGGGGAAACTATGGCTACACCTTC.

J is TRBJ2-5 and V is TRBV2, with D possibly being TRBD2 (5 bases). The germline V gene has CDR1 SNHLY and CDR2 FYNNEI. The CDR3 consists of 15 residues. Trimming removed 10 bases from V and 2 bases from J, with 20 bases in between. CDR3 in amino acids: CANREREVRQETQYF. CDR3 coding DNA: TGTGCCAACCGGGAAAGAGAGGTCAGGCAAGAGACCCAGTACTTC.

The rearrangement joins TRBV28 to TRBJ1-2, with D unclear. Germline assignment: CDR1 MDHEN and CDR2 SYDVKM. Between the trimmed V and J ends, which lost 8 bases and 1 base, there was a span of 17 bases. The CDR3 totals 15 residues. The CDR3 sequence is CASRREWGYNYGYTF. CDR3 DNA sequence: TGTGCCAGCCGGCGTGAGTGGGGATATAACTATGGCTACACCTTC.

This chain connects TRBV28 to TRBJ2-7, with a weak D call TRBD2 (6 bases). This CDR3 has 15 residues. The germline V gene has CDR1 MDHEN and CDR2 SYDVKM. The V and J ends lost 5 bases and 3 bases respectively, with 17 bases between them. CDR3 nucleotides: TGTGCCAGCAGTCCCCTACTAGGAGGGAGCTACGAGCAGTACTTC. It specifies CASSPLLGGSYEQYF.

The CDR3 DNA reads as TGTGCCAGCAGCTACAGATCGGGGTTGAATCAGCCCCAGCATTTT. It encodes CASSYRSGLNQPQHF. The rearrangement uses TRBV7-8 and TRBJ1-5; D gene unclear. Trimming shortened V by 4 bases and J by 4 bases, and 14 bases separated the two germline ends. The CDR3 runs to 15 residues. Germline CDR1 is SGHVS and CDR2 is FQNEAQ. The full variable domain, with the rest looked up from reference TRBV7-8 and TRBJ1-5, is GAGVSQSPRYKVAKRGQDVALRCDPISGHVSLFWYQQALGQGPEFLTYFQNEAQLDKSGLPSDRFFAERPEGSVSTLKIQRTQQEDSAVYLCASSYRSGLNQPQHFGDGTRLSIL.

The rearrangement uses TRBV27 and TRBJ1-2; D is possibly TRBD1 (6 bases). Germline lookup yields CDR1 MNHEY and CDR2 SMNVEV (reference sequence). V lost 0 bases and J 6 bases, leaving 11 bases between the germline ends. This CDR3 spans 14 amino acids. This CDR3 reads CASSLSNRADGYTF. The CDR3 DNA reads TGTGCCAGCAGTTTATCTAACAGGGCGGATGGCTACACCTTC.

The chain recombines TRBV18 with TRBJ2-3, with TRBD1 as a possible D gene (5 bases). The germline CDR1 and CDR2 sequences are KGHSH and LQKENI. The V gene lost 0 bases and the J gene lost 0 bases, with 13 bases spanning the gap. The CDR3 consists of 17 residues. The CDR3 protein is CASSPPWGYSSTDTQYF. CDR3 coding DNA: TGTGCCAGCTCACCACCATGGGGCTACTCTAGCACAGATACGCAGTATTTT.

The chain joins TRBV28 to TRBJ2-7; D unclear. The germline gives CDR1 MDHEN, CDR2 SYDVKM. Trimming shortened V by 10 bases and J by 10 bases, and 17 bases separated the two germline ends. This CDR3 spans 11 amino acids. Here the CDR3 reads CATELRPRQYF. CDR3 bases: TGTGCCACCGAATTAAGACCCAGACAGTACTTC.

The V and J genes are TRBV27 and TRBJ2-1, with 7 bases matching TRBD2. There are 13 residues in the CDR3. V shed 8 bases and J 8 bases; nucleotides not matched to a gene: 9. Germline assignment: CDR1 MNHEY and CDR2 SMNVEV (reference sequence). The CDR3 coding sequence is TGTGCCAGCGCCCTCCGGGGGGTCCATGAGCAGTTCTTC. Residues: CASALRGVHEQFF.

This chain connects TRBV5-8 to TRBJ2-5, with 10 positions matching TRBD1. The V gene end was trimmed by 3 bases and the J gene end by 4 bases; junction bases not matched to a gene: 6. The CDR3 covers 15 residues. Germline V gene sequence: CDR1 SGHTS, CDR2 YDEGEE. The CDR3 DNA sequence: TGTGCCAGCAGCTACTGGGACAGGGGAGGAGAGACCCAGTACTTC. This sequence encodes CASSYWDRGGETQYF.